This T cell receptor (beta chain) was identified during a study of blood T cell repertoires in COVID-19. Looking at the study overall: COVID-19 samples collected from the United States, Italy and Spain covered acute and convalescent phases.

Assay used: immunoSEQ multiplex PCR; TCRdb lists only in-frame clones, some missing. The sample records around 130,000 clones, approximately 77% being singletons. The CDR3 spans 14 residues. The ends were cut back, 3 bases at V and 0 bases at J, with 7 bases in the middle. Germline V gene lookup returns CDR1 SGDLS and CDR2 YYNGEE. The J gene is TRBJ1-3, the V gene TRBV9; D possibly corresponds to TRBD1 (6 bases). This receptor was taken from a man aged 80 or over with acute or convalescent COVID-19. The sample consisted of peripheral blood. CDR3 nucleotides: TGTGCCAGCAGCGGGACAGTCTCTGGAAACACCATATATTTT. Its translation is CASSGTVSGNTIYF.